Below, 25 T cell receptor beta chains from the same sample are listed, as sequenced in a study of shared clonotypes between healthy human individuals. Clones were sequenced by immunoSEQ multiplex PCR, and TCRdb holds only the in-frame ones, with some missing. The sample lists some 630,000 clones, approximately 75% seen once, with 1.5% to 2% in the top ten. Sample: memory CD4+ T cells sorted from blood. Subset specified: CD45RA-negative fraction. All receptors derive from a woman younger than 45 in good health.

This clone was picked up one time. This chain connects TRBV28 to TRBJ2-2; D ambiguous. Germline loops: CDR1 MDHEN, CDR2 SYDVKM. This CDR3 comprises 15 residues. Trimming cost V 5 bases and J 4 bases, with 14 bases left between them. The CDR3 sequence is CASSPESPGTGELFF. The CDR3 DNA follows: TGTGCCAGCAGTCCCGAATCTCCGGGCACCGGGGAGCTGTTTTTT.

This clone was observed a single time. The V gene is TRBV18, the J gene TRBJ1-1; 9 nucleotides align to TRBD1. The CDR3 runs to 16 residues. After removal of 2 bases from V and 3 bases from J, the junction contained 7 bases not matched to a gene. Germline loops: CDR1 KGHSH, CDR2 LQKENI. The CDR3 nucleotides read TGTGCCAGCTCACCATCAACAGGGGGCAGCGACACTGAAGCTTTCTTT. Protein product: CASSPSTGGSDTEAFF. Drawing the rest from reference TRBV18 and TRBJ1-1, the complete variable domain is NAGVMQNPRHLVRRRGQEARLRCSPMKGHSHVYWYRQLPEEGLKFMVYLQKENIIDESGMPKERFSAEFPKEGPSILRIQQVVRGDSAAYFCASSPSTGGSDTEAFFGQGTRLTVV.

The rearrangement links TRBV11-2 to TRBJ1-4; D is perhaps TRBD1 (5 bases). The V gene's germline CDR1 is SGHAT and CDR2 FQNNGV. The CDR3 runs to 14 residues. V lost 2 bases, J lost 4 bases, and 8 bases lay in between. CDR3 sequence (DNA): TGTGCCAGCAGCTTACGGGGCTTTAATGAAAAACTGTTTTTT. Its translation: CASSLRGFNEKLFF.

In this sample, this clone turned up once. Here the CDR3 reads CASSPTSSGGGNQETQYF. The CDR3, as DNA: TGTGCCAGCTCCCCTACCTCTAGCGGGGGGGGGAACCAAGAGACCCAGTACTTC. The rearrangement links TRBV18 to TRBJ2-5, with 12 bases that match TRBD2. V shed 6 bases and J 0 bases; nucleotides not matched to a gene: 11. CDR3 length: 18 residues. Germline V gene sequence: CDR1 KGHSH, CDR2 LQKENI.

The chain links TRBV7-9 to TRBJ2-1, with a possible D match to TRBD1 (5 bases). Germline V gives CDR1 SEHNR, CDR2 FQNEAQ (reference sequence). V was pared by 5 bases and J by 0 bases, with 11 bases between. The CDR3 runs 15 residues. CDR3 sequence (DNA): TGTGCCAGCAGCAAAGGGGAAGGCTCCTACAATGAGCAGTTCTTC. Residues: CASSKGEGSYNEQFF.

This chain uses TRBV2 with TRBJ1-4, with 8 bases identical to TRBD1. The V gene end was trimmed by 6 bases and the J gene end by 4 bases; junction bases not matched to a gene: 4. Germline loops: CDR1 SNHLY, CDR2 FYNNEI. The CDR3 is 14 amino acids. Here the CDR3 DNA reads TGTGCCAGCAGGCCGGGACAGGTTAATGAAAAACTGTTTTTT. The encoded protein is CASRPGQVNEKLFF.

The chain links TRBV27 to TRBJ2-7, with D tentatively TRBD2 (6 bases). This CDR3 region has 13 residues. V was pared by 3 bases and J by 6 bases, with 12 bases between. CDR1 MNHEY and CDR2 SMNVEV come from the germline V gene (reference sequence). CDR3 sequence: CASSFSGQREQYF. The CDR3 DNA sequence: TGTGCCAGCAGTTTCAGCGGGCAGCGCGAGCAGTACTTC.

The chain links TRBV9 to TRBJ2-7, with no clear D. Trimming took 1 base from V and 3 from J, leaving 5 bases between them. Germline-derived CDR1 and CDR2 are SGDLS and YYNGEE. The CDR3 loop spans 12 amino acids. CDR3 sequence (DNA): TGTGCCAGCAGCGTAACAGACTACGAGCAGTACTTC. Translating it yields CASSVTDYEQYF. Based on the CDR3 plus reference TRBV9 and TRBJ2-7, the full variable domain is DSGVTQTPKHLITATGQRVTLRCSPRSGDLSVYWYQQSLDQGLQFLIQYYNGEERAKGNILERFSAQQFPDLHSELNLSSLELGDSALYFCASSVTDYEQYFGPGTRLTVT.

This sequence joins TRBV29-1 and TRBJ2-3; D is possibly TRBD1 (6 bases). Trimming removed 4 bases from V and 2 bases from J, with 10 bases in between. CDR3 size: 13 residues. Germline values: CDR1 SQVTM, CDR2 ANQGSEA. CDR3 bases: TGCAGCGTTGGAAGGGGGACCACAGATACGCAGTATTTT. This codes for CSVGRGTTDTQYF.

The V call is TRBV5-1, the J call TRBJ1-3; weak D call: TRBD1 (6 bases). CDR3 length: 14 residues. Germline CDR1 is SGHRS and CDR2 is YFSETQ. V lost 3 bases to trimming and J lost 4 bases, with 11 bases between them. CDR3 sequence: CASSSGQQGNTIYF. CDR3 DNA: TGCGCCAGCAGCTCCGGACAGCAAGGAAACACCATATATTTT.

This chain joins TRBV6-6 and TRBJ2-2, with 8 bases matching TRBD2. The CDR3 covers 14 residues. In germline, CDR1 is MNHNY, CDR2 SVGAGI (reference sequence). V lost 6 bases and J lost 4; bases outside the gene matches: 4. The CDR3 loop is CASSRLASTGELFF. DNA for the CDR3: TGTGCCAGCAGCAGACTAGCGAGCACCGGGGAGCTGTTTTTT.

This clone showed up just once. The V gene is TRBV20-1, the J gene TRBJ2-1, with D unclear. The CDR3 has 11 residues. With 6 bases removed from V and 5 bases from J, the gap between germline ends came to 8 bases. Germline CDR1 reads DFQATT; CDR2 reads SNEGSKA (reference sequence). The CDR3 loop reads CSAGVHNEQFF. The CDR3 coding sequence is TGCAGTGCCGGTGTACACAATGAGCAGTTCTTC.

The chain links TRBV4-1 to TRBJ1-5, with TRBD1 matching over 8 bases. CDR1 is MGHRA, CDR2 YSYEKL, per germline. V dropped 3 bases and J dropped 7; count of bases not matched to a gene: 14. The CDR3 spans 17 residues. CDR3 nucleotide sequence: TGCGCCAGCAGCCACCGACAGGGGAGAACAAGGGAACAGCCCCAGCATTTT. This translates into CASSHRQGRTREQPQHF.

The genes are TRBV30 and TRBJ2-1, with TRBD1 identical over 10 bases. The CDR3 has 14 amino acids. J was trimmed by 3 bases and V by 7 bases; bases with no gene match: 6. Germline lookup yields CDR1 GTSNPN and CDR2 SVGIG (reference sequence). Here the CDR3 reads CAYDRDRGYNEQFF. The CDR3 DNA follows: TGTGCCTACGACCGGGACAGGGGCTACAATGAGCAGTTCTTC. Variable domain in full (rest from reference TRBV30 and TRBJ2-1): SQTIHQWPATLVQPVGSPLSLECTVEGTSNPNLYWYRQAAGRGLQLLFYSVGIGQISSEVPQNLSASRPQDRQFILSSKKLLLSDSGFYLCAYDRDRGYNEQFFGPGTRLTVL.

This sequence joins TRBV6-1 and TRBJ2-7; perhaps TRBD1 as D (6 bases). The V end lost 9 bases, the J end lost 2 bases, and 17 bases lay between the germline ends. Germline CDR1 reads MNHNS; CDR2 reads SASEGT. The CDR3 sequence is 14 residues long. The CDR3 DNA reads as TGTGCCAGTCAGAAGGGGGACACCGCCTACGAGCAGTACTTC. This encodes CASQKGDTAYEQYF.

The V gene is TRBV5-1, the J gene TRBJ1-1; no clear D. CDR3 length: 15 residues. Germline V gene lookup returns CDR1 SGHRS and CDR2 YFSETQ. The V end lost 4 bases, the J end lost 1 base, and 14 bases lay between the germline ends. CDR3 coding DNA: TGCGCCAGCAGCAACCCCACACGGGGGAACACTGAAGCTTTCTTT. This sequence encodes CASSNPTRGNTEAFF.

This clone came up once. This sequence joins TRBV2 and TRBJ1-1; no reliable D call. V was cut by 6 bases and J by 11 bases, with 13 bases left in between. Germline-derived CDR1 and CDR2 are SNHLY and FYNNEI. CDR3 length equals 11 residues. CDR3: CASSNMAQAFF. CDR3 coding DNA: TGTGCCAGCAGCAACATGGCACAGGCTTTCTTT.

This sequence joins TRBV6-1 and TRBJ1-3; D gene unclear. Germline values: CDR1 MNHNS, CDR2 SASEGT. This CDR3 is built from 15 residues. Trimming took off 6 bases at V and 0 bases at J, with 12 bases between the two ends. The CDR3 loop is CASRMTPVSGNTIYF. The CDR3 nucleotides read TGTGCCAGCAGGATGACCCCTGTCTCTGGAAACACCATATATTTT.

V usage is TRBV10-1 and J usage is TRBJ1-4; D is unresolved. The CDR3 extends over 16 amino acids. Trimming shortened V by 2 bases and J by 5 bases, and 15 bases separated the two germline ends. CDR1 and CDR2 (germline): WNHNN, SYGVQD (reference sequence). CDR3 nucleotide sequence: TGCGCCAGCAGTGAGCCCGGACGGATGGTAAATGAAAAACTGTTTTTT. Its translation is CASSEPGRMVNEKLFF.

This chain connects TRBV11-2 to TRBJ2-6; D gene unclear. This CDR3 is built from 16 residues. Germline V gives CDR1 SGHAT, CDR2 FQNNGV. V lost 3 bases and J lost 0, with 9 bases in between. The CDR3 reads CASSFVTSSGANVLTF. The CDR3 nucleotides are TGTGCCAGCAGCTTCGTGACAAGCTCTGGGGCCAACGTCCTGACTTTC. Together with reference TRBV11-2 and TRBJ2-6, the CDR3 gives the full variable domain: EAGVAQSPRYKIIEKRQSVAFWCNPISGHATLYWYQQILGQGPKLLIQFQNNGVVDDSQLPKDRFSAERLKGVDSTLKIQPAKLEDSAVYLCASSFVTSSGANVLTFGAGSRLTVL.

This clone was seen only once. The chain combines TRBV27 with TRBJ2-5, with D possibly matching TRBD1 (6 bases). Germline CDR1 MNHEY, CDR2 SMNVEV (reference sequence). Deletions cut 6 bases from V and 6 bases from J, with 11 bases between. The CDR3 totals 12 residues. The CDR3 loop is CASRQGEKTQYF. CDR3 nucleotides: TGTGCCAGCAGACAGGGAGAAAAGACCCAGTACTTC.

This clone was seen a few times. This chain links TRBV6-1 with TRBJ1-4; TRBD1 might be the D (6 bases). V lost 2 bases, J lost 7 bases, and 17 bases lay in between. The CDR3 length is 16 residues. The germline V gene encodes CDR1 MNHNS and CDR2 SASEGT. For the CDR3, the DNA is TGTGCCAGCAGTGAAAGTAAAGGGGGGGCGCGTGAAAAACTGTTTTTT. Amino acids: CASSESKGGAREKLFF.

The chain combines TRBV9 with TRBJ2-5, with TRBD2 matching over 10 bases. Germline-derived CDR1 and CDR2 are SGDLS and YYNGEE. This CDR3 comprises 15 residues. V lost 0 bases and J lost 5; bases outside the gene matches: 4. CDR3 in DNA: TGTGCCAGCAGCGTAGCAAGCGGGAGGGTTGAGACCCAGTACTTC. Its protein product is CASSVASGRVETQYF.

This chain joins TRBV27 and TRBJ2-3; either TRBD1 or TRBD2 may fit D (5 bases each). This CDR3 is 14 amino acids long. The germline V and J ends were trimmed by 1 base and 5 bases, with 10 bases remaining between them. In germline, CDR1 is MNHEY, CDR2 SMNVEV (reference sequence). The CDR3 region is CASSLWGPQDTQYF. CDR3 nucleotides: TGTGCCAGCAGTTTATGGGGACCACAAGATACGCAGTATTTT.

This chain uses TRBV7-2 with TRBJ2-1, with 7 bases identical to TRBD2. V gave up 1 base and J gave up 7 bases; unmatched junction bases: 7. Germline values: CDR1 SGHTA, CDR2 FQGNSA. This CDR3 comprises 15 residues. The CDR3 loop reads CASSLEAGLRNEQFF. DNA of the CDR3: TGTGCCAGCAGCTTAGAAGCGGGGCTGAGGAATGAGCAGTTCTTC.